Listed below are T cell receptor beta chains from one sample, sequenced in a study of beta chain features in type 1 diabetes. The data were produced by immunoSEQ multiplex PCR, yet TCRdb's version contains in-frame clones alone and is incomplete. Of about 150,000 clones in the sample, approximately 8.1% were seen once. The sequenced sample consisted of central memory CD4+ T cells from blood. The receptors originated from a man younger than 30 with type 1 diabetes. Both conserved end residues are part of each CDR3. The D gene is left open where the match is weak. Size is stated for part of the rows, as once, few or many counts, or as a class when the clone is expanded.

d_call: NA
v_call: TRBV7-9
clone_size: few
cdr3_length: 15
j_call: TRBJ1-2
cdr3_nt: TGTGCCAGCAGCCCCTCGGCCGGGCAGGGGTATGGCTACACCTTC
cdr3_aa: CASSPSAGQGYGYTF

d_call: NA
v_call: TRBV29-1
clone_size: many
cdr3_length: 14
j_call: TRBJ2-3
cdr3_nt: TGCAGCGTTGCCGGACATCCCCAACCAGATACGCAGTATTTT
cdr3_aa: CSVAGHPQPDTQYF

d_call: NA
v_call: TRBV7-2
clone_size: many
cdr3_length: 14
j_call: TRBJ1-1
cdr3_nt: TGTGCCAGCAGCTTAGATAGTAGGGGGACTGAAGCTTTCTTT
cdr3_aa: CASSLDSRGTEAFF

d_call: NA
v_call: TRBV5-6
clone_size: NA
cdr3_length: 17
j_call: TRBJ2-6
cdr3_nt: TGTGCCAGCAGCCGCCGGGTGGAACCTTCTGGGGCCAACGTCCTGACTTTC
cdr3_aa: CASSRRVEPSGANVLTF

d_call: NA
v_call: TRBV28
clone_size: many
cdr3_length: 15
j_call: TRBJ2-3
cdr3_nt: TGTGCCAGCAGTTTTTTGTCGGCTAGTGGAGATACGCAGTATTTT
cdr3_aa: CASSFLSASGDTQYF

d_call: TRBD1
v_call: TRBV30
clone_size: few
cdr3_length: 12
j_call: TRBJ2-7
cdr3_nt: TGTGCCTGGGACAGGGGGCTCTACGAGCAGTACTTC
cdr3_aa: CAWDRGLYEQYF

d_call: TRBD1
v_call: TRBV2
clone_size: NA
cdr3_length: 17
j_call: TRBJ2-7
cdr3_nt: TGTGCCAGCAGTGAAGAAGACAGGGCTCCCTACTCCTACGAGCAGTACTTC
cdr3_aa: CASSEEDRAPYSYEQYF

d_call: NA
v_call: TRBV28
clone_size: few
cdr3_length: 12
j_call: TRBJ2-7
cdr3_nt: TGTGCCAGCAGCCCACAAATAAGCGAGCAGTACTTC
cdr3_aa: CASSPQISEQYF

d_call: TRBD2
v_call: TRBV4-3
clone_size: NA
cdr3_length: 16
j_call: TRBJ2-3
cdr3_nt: TGCGCCAGCAGCCCTCTAGGGCGGGGGGGCACAGATACGCAGTATTTT
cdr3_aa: CASSPLGRGGTDTQYF

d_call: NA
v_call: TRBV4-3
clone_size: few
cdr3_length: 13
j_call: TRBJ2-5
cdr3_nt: TGCGCCAGCAGCCAAAACTCGTGGGAGACCCAGTACTTC
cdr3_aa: CASSQNSWETQYF

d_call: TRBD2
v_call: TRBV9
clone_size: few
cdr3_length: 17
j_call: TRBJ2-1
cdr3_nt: TGTGCCAGCAGCGTCCATAGGGCGGGGGGTTATGACAATGAGCAGTTCTTC
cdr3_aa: CASSVHRAGGYDNEQFF